This T cell receptor beta chain was captured by sequencing in a study of TIL therapy for anti-PD-1-resistant metastatic lung cancer. Study in general: Median patient age was about 50, ranging roughly 38-85 years. Half of patients were current or former smokers. General study results and limits: The baseline peripheral repertoire was partially replaced by infused TIL clonotypes that later decayed.

This was the immunoSEQ v3 assay. Generated by immunoSEQ multiplex PCR, the TCRdb table keeps only in-frame clones and is missing some. The sample contains 25,000 to 40,000 clones, about 70% of which appear only once. This sample's time point: pre-treatment sample, taken before nivolumab and TIL therapy. Patients were adults with stage 4 NSCLC. As concerns this clone: Its specificity is not known.

The CDR3 consists of 15 residues. CDR1 and CDR2 (germline): MNHEY, SVGAGI. Trimming took 1 base from V and 4 from J, leaving 13 bases between them. The chain is built from TRBV6-5 and TRBJ1-1; TRBD1 is a possible D gene (6 bases). Sample: blood, taken at baseline. This receptor was obtained from a woman between 30 and 79 years old with non-small cell lung cancer. The CDR3 DNA reads as TGTGCCAGCAGTTACTTGTGGGGGCAGGGCACTGAAGCTTTCTTT. Its translation is CASSYLWGQGTEAFF.